One and the same sample provided the 17 T cell receptor beta chains below, sequenced in a study of CD8 T cells in Susac syndrome. Roughly 0.45 to 1 ug RNA was reverse transcribed with random hexamers. MiXCR, applied by TCRdb to the immunoSEQ multiplex PCR reads, yields one record per CDR3 protein. The table shows 250,000 to 300,000 distinct CDR3 sequences, with approximately 81% occurring only once. The sequenced sample was CD8+ T cells from PBMCs. The receptor set was obtained from a human donor with multiple sclerosis.

The chain employs TRBV20-1 and TRBJ2-1, with 12 bases identical to TRBD2. Germline V gene data show CDR1 as DFQATT and CDR2 as SNEGSKA (reference sequence). CDR3 length equals 15 residues. V was pared by 3 bases and J by 7 bases, with 7 bases of the junction left unmatched. CDR3 coding DNA: TGCAGTGCTAGTCTCCTAGCGGGAGGGCCGAATGAGCAGTTCTTC. This encodes CSASLLAGGPNEQFF.

This chain joins TRBV19 and TRBJ1-2; 7 bases line up with TRBD1. Germline CDR1 LNHDA, CDR2 SQIVND (reference sequence). This CDR3 comprises 13 residues. Trimming removed 7 bases from V and 3 bases from J; junction bases left unmatched: 5. The CDR3 spells CASTGGGDYGYTF. CDR3 nucleotides: TGTGCCAGTACAGGGGGAGGAGACTATGGCTACACCTTC.

The V call is TRBV9, the J call TRBJ2-3; 8 bases agree with TRBD2. The CDR3 totals 14 residues. Germline CDR1 SGDLS, CDR2 YYNGEE. V lost 4 bases and J lost 6; bases outside the gene matches: 7. The CDR3 nucleotides read TGTGCCAGCAGCCGGGAGGGAGGGGTCGATACGCAGTATTTT. It yields the protein CASSREGGVDTQYF.

The chain recombines TRBV7-8 with TRBJ1-2, with 8 bases identical to TRBD1. J was trimmed by 5 bases and V by 1 base; bases with no gene match: 12. This CDR3 has 17 amino acids. Germline V CDR1 and CDR2: SGHVS, FQNEAQ. CDR3 loop: CASSLVGQGLGYYGYTF. DNA for the CDR3: TGTGCCAGCAGCTTAGTCGGACAGGGTCTCGGCTATTATGGCTACACCTTC.

The chain employs TRBV28 and TRBJ2-7; the match to TRBD1 covers 7 bases. Trimming cost V 5 bases and J 2 bases; bases outside gene matches: 15. Germline V gene data show CDR1 as MDHEN and CDR2 as SYDVKM. There are 17 residues in the CDR3. CDR3 amino acids: CASSHRPLGQPTYEQYF. The CDR3 DNA reads as TGTGCCAGCAGTCACAGACCGTTGGGACAGCCTACCTACGAGCAGTACTTC.

J is TRBJ2-1 and V is TRBV10-3; 10 bases align to TRBD2. This CDR3 region has 14 residues. V was pared by 7 bases and J by 5 bases, with 5 bases of the junction left unmatched. Germline V gene sequence: CDR1 ENHRY, CDR2 SYGVKD. CDR3 amino acids: CAITTSGVNNEQFF. The CDR3 DNA is TGTGCCATCACCACTAGCGGGGTTAACAATGAGCAGTTCTTC.

The chain joins TRBV20-1 to TRBJ1-4, with TRBD1 matching 7 bases. After removal of 3 bases from V and 2 bases from J, the junction contained 6 bases not matched to a gene. This CDR3 is built from 15 residues. The germline V gene has CDR1 DFQATT and CDR2 SNEGSKA (reference sequence). The chain's CDR3 is CSARATGQTNEKLFF. CDR3 nucleotide sequence: TGCAGTGCTAGGGCCACGGGACAGACTAATGAAAAACTGTTTTTT.

The rearrangement links TRBV7-9 to TRBJ2-5; TRBD2 might be the D (5 bases). CDR3 length: 13 residues. Trimming took off 5 bases at V and 5 bases at J, with 12 bases between the two ends. Germline V gene data show CDR1 as SEHNR and CDR2 as FQNEAQ (reference sequence). CDR3 in DNA: TGTGCCAGCAGCCCGGACTGGGTGGAGACCCAGTACTTC. Its translation is CASSPDWVETQYF.

This chain joins TRBV21-1 and TRBJ2-5; the DNA was not used to check the table's D call, TRBD2. TRBV21-1 is a known pseudogene. The CDR3 contains 20 residues. CDR3 region: CASSRLAGGLRTIKQETQYF. In DNA form, the CDR3 reads TGTGCCAGCAGCCGACTAGCGGGAGGGCTCCGGACTATAAAGCAAGAGACCCAGTACTTC.

This clonotype occurred once. The chain has TRBV27 and TRBJ2-5; TRBD1 agrees at 7 bases. Trimming removed 1 base from V and 2 bases from J; junction bases left unmatched: 1. From germline, CDR1 is MNHEY and CDR2 SMNVEV (reference sequence). CDR3 length equals 14 residues. In DNA form, the CDR3 reads TGTGCCAGCAGTTTATGGGGACAGCAAGAGACCCAGTACTTC. It encodes CASSLWGQQETQYF.

CDR3 DNA: TGTGCCTGGAACGGGGCTGGTGGGGAGACCCAGTACTTC. It encodes CAWNGAGGETQYF. The chain has TRBV30 and TRBJ2-5; TRBD1 or TRBD2 may be the D gene (5 bases each). V was pared by 4 bases and J by 5 bases, with 14 bases between. The CDR3 length is 13 residues. CDR1 GTSNPN and CDR2 SVGIG come from the germline V gene (reference sequence).

The genes are TRBV27 and TRBJ1-4; 8 bases align to TRBD1. J gave up 3 bases and V 8 bases, and 5 bases lay outside the gene matches. The CDR3 runs 14 residues. Germline loops: CDR1 MNHEY, CDR2 SMNVEV (reference sequence). CDR3 protein: CASGPQGANEKLFF. Here the CDR3 DNA reads TGTGCCAGCGGTCCACAGGGGGCTAATGAAAAACTGTTTTTT.

CDR3 sequence (DNA): TGCGCCAGCAGCCAAGGGGACGGTTGGTATGGCTACACCTTC. Encoded protein: CASSQGDGWYGYTF. The chain has TRBV4-1 and TRBJ1-2; D is perhaps TRBD1 (5 bases). This CDR3 has 14 amino acids. In germline, CDR1 is MGHRA, CDR2 YSYEKL. The ends were cut back, 1 base at V and 5 bases at J, with 11 bases in the middle.

The chain links TRBV5-1 to TRBJ2-7, with 10 bases aligning to TRBD2. Germline loops: CDR1 SGHRS, CDR2 YFSETQ. With V trimmed by 5 bases and J by 2 bases, 7 bases remained unmatched. This CDR3 region has 15 residues. CDR3 sequence reads: CASRSLAGETYEQYF. CDR3 bases: TGCGCCAGCAGGTCGCTAGCGGGGGAAACCTACGAGCAGTACTTC.

The CDR3 region is CASSQREKLFF. CDR3 nucleotides: TGTGCCAGCAGCCAAAGGGAAAAACTGTTTTTT. V and J are TRBV3-1 and TRBJ1-4; D uncertain. Germline V gene sequence: CDR1 LGHDT, CDR2 YNNKEL (reference sequence). V was clipped by 2 bases and J by 8 bases, with 3 bases between them. The CDR3 runs to 11 residues.

This chain uses TRBV19 with TRBJ1-2, with D possibly TRBD1 on 6 matching bases. The V and J ends lost 5 bases and 8 bases respectively, with 9 bases between them. Germline V gene sequence: CDR1 LNHDA, CDR2 SQIVND (reference sequence). The CDR3 is made up of 11 amino acids. The CDR3 loop reads CASSPGVGYTF. CDR3 DNA: TGTGCCAGTAGTCCAGGGGTCGGCTACACCTTC.

The chain has TRBV3-1 and TRBJ2-1; D not certain. The CDR3 runs to 14 residues. Trimming left V 4 bases short and J 4 bases short, with 11 bases between. Germline values: CDR1 LGHDT, CDR2 YNNKEL (reference sequence). The CDR3 region is CASSLLGGYNEQFF. CDR3 coding DNA: TGTGCCAGCAGCCTTCTGGGCGGATACAATGAGCAGTTCTTC.